This TCR beta chain derives from a study of T cell responses to AZD1222 COVID-19 vaccine. Study-level points and caveats: The repertoires were collected only after the peak T cell response. At study baseline, merely more than 5 AZD1222 recipients were seropositive. Females outnumbered males among donors, who were mostly white British; clonal diversity was possibly underestimated.

This clone has only a few counts. Its antigen is not known. Profiling relied on immunoSEQ multiplex PCR, and the TCRdb table lists in-frame clones only, not all of them. This table has approximately 50,000 clones, approximately 86% appearing once. The length of the CDR3 is 16 residues. Trimming at V came to 1 base and at J to 6 bases, leaving 8 bases not matched to a gene. The germline V gene has CDR1 LGHNA and CDR2 YNFKEQ. The sequence derives from an adult who received the AZD1222 COVID-19 vaccine. The sequencing used peripheral blood, collected 28 days after the second AZD1222 dose. This rearrangement joins TRBV4-2 to TRBJ2-1, with 8 bases matching TRBD2. In DNA form, the CDR3 reads TGTGCCAGCAGCCAAGGGAGCGGGGGTGTTTTCAATGAGCAGTTCTTC. The encoded protein is CASSQGSGGVFNEQFF.